These 7 T cell receptor beta chains share one sample of origin, sequenced in a study of blood T cell repertoires in COVID-19. The data were produced by immunoSEQ multiplex PCR, yet TCRdb's version contains in-frame clones alone and is incomplete. The sample lists just under 350,000 clones, around 82% occurring once. Sequencing was carried out using peripheral blood. The receptors were gathered from a man in his thirties or forties with active or convalescent COVID-19.

This clone was detected a few times. The chain has TRBV19 and TRBJ2-7; perhaps TRBD1 as D (5 bases). The CDR3 runs 15 residues. The germline gives CDR1 LNHDA, CDR2 SQIVND (reference sequence). V was shortened by 3 bases and J by 6 bases, with 18 bases between the two germline ends. CDR3 protein: CASSMAGGKGAEQYF. The CDR3 nucleotides are TGTGCCAGTAGTATGGCCGGCGGTAAAGGGGCCGAGCAGTACTTC.

The chain carries TRBV2 and TRBJ1-4, with D tentatively TRBD1 (6 bases). Trimming pared 6 bases from V and 7 bases from J, leaving 9 bases between. Germline V gene sequence: CDR1 SNHLY, CDR2 FYNNEI. CDR3 length: 12 residues. The CDR3 DNA reads TGTGCCAGCAGGGCAGGGGTTGAAAAACTGTTTTTT. Protein product: CASRAGVEKLFF.

This rearrangement joins TRBV19 to TRBJ1-5; 9 bases map to TRBD1. The CDR3 sequence is 13 residues long. CDR1 is LNHDA and CDR2 is SQIVND in the germline V gene (reference sequence). The V and J ends lost 5 bases and 6 bases, in that order; junction bases with no gene match: 2. In DNA form, the CDR3 reads TGTGCCAGTAGTGAACAGGGGGCTCAGCCCCAGCATTTT. This encodes CASSEQGAQPQHF.

The chain uses TRBV4-3 and TRBJ2-7, with a weak D call TRBD2 (6 bases). The CDR3 consists of 16 residues. CDR1 and CDR2 from the germline V gene are LGHNA and YSLEER. The ends were cut back, 4 bases at V and 0 bases at J, with 16 bases in the middle. The CDR3 here is CASSPPRDLHSYEQYF. CDR3 in DNA: TGCGCCAGCAGCCCCCCCCGGGACTTACACTCCTACGAGCAGTACTTC.

V usage is TRBV6-2 or TRBV6-3 and J usage is TRBJ1-3, with D maybe TRBD1 (5 bases). The V gene's germline CDR1 is MNHEY and CDR2 SVGEGT. Trimming took off 4 bases at V and 1 base at J, with 11 bases between the two ends. The CDR3 length is 15 residues. DNA for the CDR3: TGTGCCAGCAGTTCACCACGGACATCTGGAAACACCATATATTTT. Translated, it gives CASSSPRTSGNTIYF.

The table lists this clone with many counts. The chain has TRBV6-1 and TRBJ2-5; D might be TRBD1 (6 bases). Trimming removed 1 base from V and 2 bases from J, with 11 bases in between. CDR1 MNHNS and CDR2 SASEGT come from the germline V gene. The CDR3 contains 15 residues. The CDR3 here is CASSEVRGTQETQYF. In DNA form, the CDR3 reads TGTGCCAGCAGTGAAGTGAGGGGGACACAAGAGACCCAGTACTTC.

The chain links TRBV6-5 to TRBJ1-6, with unresolved D. The germline CDR1 and CDR2 sequences are MNHEY and SVGAGI. The CDR3 runs 11 residues. V lost 5 bases and J 14 bases, leaving 10 bases between the germline ends. The CDR3, as DNA: TGTGCCAGCAGTCTCCCCTCGGCCCTCCACTTT. This sequence encodes CASSLPSALHF.